These 2 T cell receptor beta chains were sequenced from one sample in a study of molecular identifiers for immune sequencing clone quantification listed by TCRdb under 2018. Library generation was performed with PCR. The instrument was a NextSeq 500. TCRdb trimmed the raw reads at Q25, called clones with MiXCR and kept productive beta chains. Each CDR3 protein appears once, grouped with its most common genes and DNA. The sample yields hundreds of thousands of distinct CDR3 sequences; about 25% were counted once. Roughly 0.83% of the sample rests with the top ten. The sequenced material came from naive CD8+ T cells from blood, with Jurkat cell RNA spiked in. The cell subset or site label here, explained by the study, means: FACS-sorted CD8+CD4-CCR7+CD45RA+ naive T cells. Receptors were obtained from a human donor in good health. Some libraries in this study had Jurkat cell RNA spiked in.

Comments on this clonotype: A much larger clone lies a single base off, so this may be a read error. The J gene is TRBJ1-2, the V gene TRBV5-6; TRBD1 might be the D (5 bases). Deletions cut 0 bases from V and 7 bases from J, with 19 bases between. The CDR3 has 16 amino acids. Germline V lookup: CDR1 SGHDT, CDR2 YYEEEE. CDR3 region: CASSLDSSDNARGYTF. CDR3 nucleotides: TGTGCCAGCAGCTTGGACTCTTCGGACAATGCCCGTGGCTACACCTTC.

This clonotype was seen only a few times. The chain combines TRBV5-6 with TRBJ2-2; 8 bases map to TRBD2. The germline CDR1 and CDR2 sequences are SGHDT and YYEEEE. V shed 4 bases, J shed 1 base, and the junction held 9 bases outside the gene matches. CDR3 size: 17 residues. The CDR3 nucleotides are TGTGCCAGCAGCACGAAAACTAGCGGATGGAACACCGGGGAGCTGTTTTTT. Its translation is CASSTKTSGWNTGELFF.